The TCR beta chain described here comes from a study of Ad26.COV2.S vaccination and SARS-CoV-2 variants. Study results and caveats: Comparability of non-spike TCR breadth was observed across vaccine and placebo recipients.

Sequencing used immunoSEQ multiplex PCR; TCRdb keeps in-frame clones, though not all of them. The sample gives roughly 350,000 clones, around 89% of which show up once; around 5% is in the top ten. Regarding this clone: Its matching antigen is unknown.

The CDR3 consists of 13 residues. CDR1 is LGHNA and CDR2 is YSLEER in the germline V gene. V lost 1 base, J lost 2 bases, and 5 bases lay in between. Treatment defined: around 19 received Ad26.COV2.S at low or high dose, single or two shots; 5 received placebo; per-sample allocation not given. Sampling happened 63 days after the first vaccine or placebo injection. Vaccination employed an Ad26 vector expressing the Wuhan-strain SARS-CoV-2 spike. The chain has TRBV4-3 and TRBJ2-5; D gene ambiguous. The clonotype was recovered from a person between 18 and 65 years old who received the Ad26.COV2.S COVID-19 vaccine or a placebo. This specimen was peripheral blood, taken in a trial of Ad26.COV2.S vaccine versus placebo. The CDR3 nucleotides are TGCGCCAGCAGCCAAGGCCCACAAGAGACCCAGTACTTC. Amino acids: CASSQGPQETQYF.